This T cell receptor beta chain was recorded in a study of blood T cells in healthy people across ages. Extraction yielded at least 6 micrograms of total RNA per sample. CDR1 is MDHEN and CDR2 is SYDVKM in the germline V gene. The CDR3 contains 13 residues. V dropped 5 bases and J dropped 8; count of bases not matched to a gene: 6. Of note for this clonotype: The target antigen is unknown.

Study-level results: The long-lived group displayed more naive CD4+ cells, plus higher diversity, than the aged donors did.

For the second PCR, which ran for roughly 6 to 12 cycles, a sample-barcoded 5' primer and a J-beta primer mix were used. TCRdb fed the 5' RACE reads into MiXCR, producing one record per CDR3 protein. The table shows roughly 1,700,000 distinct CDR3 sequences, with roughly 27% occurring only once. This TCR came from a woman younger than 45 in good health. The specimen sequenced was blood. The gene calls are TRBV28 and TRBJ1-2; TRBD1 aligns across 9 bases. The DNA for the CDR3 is TGTGCCAGCAGTGCGAACAGGGGGCGCGGCTACACCTTC. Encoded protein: CASSANRGRGYTF.